This T cell receptor beta chain is from a study of CDR3 diversity in severe acne. The CDR3 is 13 residues long. Trimming took 7 bases from V and 7 from J; bases not matched to a gene: 4. CDR1 is ENHRY and CDR2 is SYGVKD in the germline V gene. Via MiXCR, TCRdb re-called the PCR reads, giving one row per CDR3 protein. This table holds around 100,000 distinct CDR3 sequences, more than 45% found once. Sequencing was performed on blood. The receptor was derived from a male donor with acne. The chain carries TRBV10-3 and TRBJ2-1; 10 bases are shared with TRBD2. The CDR3 nucleotides are TGTGCCATCACTAGCGGGAGCCCGAATGAGCAGTTCTTC. Protein sequence: CAITSGSPNEQFF.